Reported below is one TCR beta chain. The sample belongs to a study of T cell clones after liver transplantation. The CDR3 spans 14 residues. V lost 0 bases, J lost 2 bases, and 9 bases lay in between. Germline-derived CDR1 and CDR2 are SGHKS and YYEKEE (reference sequence). Produced via immunoSEQ multiplex PCR; TCRdb's table is partial and in-frame only. The repertoire holds some 60,000 clones, about 64% seen once, with roughly 15% in the top ten. The origin of this receptor is a human donor who received a liver transplant. The sample was CD4+ T cells from blood, taken before liver transplant. This chain joins TRBV5-5 and TRBJ2-7; D gene uncertain. In DNA, the CDR3 is TGTGCCAGCAGCTTGGACATCCCCACCTACGAGCAGTACTTC. Translated, it gives CASSLDIPTYEQYF.